This T cell receptor beta chain appears in the sequencing data of a study of blood T cell repertoires in COVID-19. Study context: Whether acute or convalescent, the COVID-19 samples came from the United States, Italy and Spain. T cells, B-cell-depleted T cells, or PBMCs supplied cDNA or gDNA.

The CDR3 spans 13 residues. CDR1 and CDR2 from the germline V gene are SGHTA and FQGNSA. Trimming removed 6 bases from V and 5 bases from J, with 14 bases in between. As handled by the study authors: Reference gene primer amplification yielded estimated nucleated cell counts. This table comes from immunoSEQ multiplex PCR, and its TCRdb copy is limited to in-frame clones, with some not included. V, J and clone size derive from that table, while D and trimming were established from the DNA sequence. The sample lists approximately 40,000 clones, around 80% occurring once. The chain links TRBV7-2 to TRBJ2-7; the D gene is possibly TRBD2 (5 bases). What was sequenced was peripheral blood. The sequence was collected from a man older than 75 with active or convalescent COVID-19. CDR3 coding DNA: TGTGCCAGCAGTGCCAACGGGGTGAACGAGCAGTACTTC. Translated: CASSANGVNEQYF.